The 5 T cell receptor beta chains in this list originate from one sample, sequenced in a study of T-cell reconstitution after alpha-beta-depleted transplantation in children. This sample's TCRbeta library carried unique molecular identifier barcodes. Using its own MiXCR run on the PCR reads, TCRdb lists one record per CDR3 protein. Of around 400,000 distinct CDR3 sequences listed, about a tenth are singletons. The starting material was PBMCs from the stem cell graft donor, obtained from the stem cell graft. These TCRs come from a human donor who donated a stem cell graft to a child with acute myeloid leukemia.

This clonotype was seen many times. This chain uses TRBV7-2 with TRBJ2-7; D might be TRBD2 (6 bases). V was cut by 3 bases and J by 3 bases, with 9 bases left in between. The germline V gene encodes CDR1 SGHTA and CDR2 FQGNSA. This CDR3 spans 13 amino acids. DNA of the CDR3: TGTGCCAGCAGCTTGGAGGGATTCTACGAGCAGTACTTC. Amino acids: CASSLEGFYEQYF.

CDR3 DNA sequence: TGTGCCAGCAGCTACCGGGCATACACTGAAGCTTTCTTT. Translation gives CASSYRAYTEAFF. The chain has TRBV7-3 and TRBJ1-1; D gene unclear. Deletions cut 4 bases from V and 3 bases from J, with 9 bases between. The germline V gene has CDR1 SGHTA and CDR2 FQGTGA. The CDR3 covers 13 residues. Supplemented by reference TRBV7-3 and TRBJ1-1, the full variable domain reads GAGVSQTPSNKVTEKGKYVELRCDPISGHTALYWYRQSLGQGPEFLIYFQGTGAADDSGLPNDRFFAVRPEGSVSTLKIQRTERGDSAVYLCASSYRAYTEAFFGQGTRLTVV.

This clonotype was counted a few times. The V call is TRBV7-2, the J call TRBJ2-7; a possible D gene is TRBD1 (5 bases). The germline gives CDR1 SGHTA, CDR2 FQGNSA. V shed 1 base and J shed 4 bases, with 14 bases lying between them. This CDR3 spans 15 amino acids. The CDR3 region has the DNA TGTGCCAGCAGCTTAGTAGGGCAGGGTGGATACGAGCAGTACTTC. This gives the protein CASSLVGQGGYEQYF.

This clonotype was seen only a few times. The V gene is TRBV6-2 or TRBV6-3, the J gene TRBJ2-7; tentatively, D is TRBD2 (7 bases). Germline CDR1 and CDR2: MNHEY and SVGEGT. V lost 6 bases, J lost 2 bases, and 17 bases lay in between. The CDR3 loop spans 15 amino acids. CDR3 sequence reads: CASSPNGGGPYEQYF. The CDR3 DNA reads TGTGCCAGCAGCCCAAACGGCGGGGGCCCCTACGAGCAGTACTTC.

Notes on this clonotype: Germline is not matched at one junction end, which may reflect a read error. V usage is TRBV2 and J usage is TRBJ2-7; 7 bases map to TRBD2. The CDR3 extends over 12 amino acids. The germline V gene encodes CDR1 SNHLY and CDR2 FYNNEI. In DNA form, the CDR3 reads TGTGCCACATTAGCGGGCTCCTACCAGCAGTACTTC. Translated, it gives CATLAGSYQQYF.